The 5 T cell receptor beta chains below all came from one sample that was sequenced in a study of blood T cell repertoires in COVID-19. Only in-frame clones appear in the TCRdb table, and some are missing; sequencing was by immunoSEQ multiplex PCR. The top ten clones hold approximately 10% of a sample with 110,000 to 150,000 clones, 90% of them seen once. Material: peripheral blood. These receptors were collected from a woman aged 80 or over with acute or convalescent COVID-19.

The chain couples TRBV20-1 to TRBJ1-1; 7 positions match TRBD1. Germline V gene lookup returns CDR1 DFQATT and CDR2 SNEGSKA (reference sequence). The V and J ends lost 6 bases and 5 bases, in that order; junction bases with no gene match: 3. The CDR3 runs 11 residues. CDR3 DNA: TGCAGTGCAAAGGACAGGACTGAAGCTTTCTTT. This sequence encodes CSAKDRTEAFF.

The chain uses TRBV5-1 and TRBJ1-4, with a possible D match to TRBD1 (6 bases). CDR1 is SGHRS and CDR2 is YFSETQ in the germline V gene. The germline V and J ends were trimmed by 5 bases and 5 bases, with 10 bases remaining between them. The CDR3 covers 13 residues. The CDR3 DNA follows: TGCGCCAGCAGGGACAGACCCAATGAAAAACTGTTTTTT. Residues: CASRDRPNEKLFF.

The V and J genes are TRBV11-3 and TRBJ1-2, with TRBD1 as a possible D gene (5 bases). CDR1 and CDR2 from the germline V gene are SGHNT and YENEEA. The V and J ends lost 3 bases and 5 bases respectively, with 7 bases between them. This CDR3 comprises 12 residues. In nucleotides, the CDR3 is TGTGCCAGCAGCTTTTCAGGGTATGGCTACACCTTC. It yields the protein CASSFSGYGYTF.

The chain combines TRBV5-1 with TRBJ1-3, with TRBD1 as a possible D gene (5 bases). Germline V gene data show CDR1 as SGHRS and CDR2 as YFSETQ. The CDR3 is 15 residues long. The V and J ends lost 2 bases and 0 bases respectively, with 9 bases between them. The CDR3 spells CASSFAGTSGNTIYF. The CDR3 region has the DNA TGCGCCAGCAGCTTTGCGGGGACCTCTGGAAACACCATATATTTT.

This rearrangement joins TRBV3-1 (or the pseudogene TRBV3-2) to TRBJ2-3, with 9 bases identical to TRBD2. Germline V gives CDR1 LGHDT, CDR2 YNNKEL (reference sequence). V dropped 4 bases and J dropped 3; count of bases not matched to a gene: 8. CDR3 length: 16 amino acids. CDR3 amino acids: CASSRLAGETTDTQYF. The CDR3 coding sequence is TGTGCCAGCAGCCGATTAGCGGGGGAGACTACAGATACGCAGTATTTT.